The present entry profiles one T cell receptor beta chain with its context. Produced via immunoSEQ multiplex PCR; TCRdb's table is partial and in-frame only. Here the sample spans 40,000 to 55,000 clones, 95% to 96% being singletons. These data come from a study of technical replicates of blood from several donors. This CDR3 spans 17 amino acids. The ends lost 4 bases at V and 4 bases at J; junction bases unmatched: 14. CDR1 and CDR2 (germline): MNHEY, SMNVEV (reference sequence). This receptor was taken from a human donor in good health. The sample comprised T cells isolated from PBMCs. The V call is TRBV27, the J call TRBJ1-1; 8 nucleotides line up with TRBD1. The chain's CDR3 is CASSSISLIGQGTEAFF. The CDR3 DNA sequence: TGTGCCAGCAGTTCCATATCCCTTATAGGACAGGGCACTGAAGCTTTCTTT.